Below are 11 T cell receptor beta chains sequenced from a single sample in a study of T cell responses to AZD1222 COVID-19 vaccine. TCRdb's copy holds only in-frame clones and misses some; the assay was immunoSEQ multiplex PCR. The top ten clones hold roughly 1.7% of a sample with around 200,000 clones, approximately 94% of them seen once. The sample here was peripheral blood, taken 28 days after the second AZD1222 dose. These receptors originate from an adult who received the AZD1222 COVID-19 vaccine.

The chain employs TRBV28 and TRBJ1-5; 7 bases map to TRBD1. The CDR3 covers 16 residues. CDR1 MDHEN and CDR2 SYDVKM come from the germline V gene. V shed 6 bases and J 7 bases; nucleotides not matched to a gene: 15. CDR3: CASRKLGHLRGQPQHF. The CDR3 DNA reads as TGTGCCAGCAGAAAACTAGGGCATCTCAGGGGGCAGCCCCAGCATTTT.

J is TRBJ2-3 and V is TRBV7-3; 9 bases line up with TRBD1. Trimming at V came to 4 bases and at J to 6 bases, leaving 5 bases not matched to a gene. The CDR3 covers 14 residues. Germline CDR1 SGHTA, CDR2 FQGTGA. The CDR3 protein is CASSSTGGSDTQYF. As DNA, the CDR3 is TGTGCCAGCAGCTCGACAGGGGGGTCGGATACGCAGTATTTT.

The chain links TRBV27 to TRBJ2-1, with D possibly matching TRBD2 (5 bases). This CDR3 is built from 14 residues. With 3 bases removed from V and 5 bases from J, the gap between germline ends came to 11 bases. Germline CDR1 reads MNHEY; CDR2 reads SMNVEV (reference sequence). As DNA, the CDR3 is TGTGCCAGCAGTTTCCCCGGGAACAACAATGAGCAGTTCTTC. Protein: CASSFPGNNNEQFF.

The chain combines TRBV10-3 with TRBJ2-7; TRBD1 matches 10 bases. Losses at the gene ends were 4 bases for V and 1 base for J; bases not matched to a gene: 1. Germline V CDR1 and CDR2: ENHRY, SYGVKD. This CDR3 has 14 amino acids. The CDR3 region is CAISVGQGSYEQYF. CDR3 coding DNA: TGTGCCATCAGTGTGGGACAGGGGTCCTACGAGCAGTACTTC.

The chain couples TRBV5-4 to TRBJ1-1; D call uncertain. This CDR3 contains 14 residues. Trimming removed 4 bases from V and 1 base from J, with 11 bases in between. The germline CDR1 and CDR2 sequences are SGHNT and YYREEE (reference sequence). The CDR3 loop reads CASSVQWRNTEAFF. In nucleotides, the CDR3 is TGTGCCAGCAGCGTTCAGTGGAGGAACACTGAAGCTTTCTTT.

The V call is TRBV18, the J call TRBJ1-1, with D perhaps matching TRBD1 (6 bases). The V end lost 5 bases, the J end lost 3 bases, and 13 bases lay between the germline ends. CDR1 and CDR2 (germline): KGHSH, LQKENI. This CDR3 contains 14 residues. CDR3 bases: TGTGCCAGCTCATCACAGGGAGGGGACACTGAAGCTTTCTTT. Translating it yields CASSSQGGDTEAFF.

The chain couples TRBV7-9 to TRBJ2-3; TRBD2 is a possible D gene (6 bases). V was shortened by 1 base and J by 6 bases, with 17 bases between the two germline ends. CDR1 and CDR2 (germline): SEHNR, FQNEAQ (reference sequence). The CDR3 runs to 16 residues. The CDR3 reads CASSLVSGSGGDTQYF. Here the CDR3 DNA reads TGTGCCAGCAGCTTAGTCTCGGGTAGCGGCGGGGATACGCAGTATTTT.

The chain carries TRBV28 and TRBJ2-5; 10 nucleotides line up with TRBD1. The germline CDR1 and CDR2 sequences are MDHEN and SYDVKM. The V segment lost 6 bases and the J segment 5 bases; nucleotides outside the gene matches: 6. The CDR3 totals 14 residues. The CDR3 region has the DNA TGTGCCAGCAGAGAGACAGGGGGCCGTGAGACCCAGTACTTC. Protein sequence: CASRETGGRETQYF.

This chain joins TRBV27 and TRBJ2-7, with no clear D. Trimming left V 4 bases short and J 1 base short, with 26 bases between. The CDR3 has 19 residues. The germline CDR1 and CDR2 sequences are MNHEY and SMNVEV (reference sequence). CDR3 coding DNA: TGTGCCAGCAGTTCAGTGCTTTGGAATGACTCAACGATTTCCTACGAGCAGTACTTC. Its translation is CASSSVLWNDSTISYEQYF.

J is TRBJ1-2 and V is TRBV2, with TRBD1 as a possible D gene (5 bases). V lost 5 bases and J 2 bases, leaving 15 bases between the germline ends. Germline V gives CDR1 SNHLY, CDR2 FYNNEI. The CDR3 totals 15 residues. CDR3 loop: CASSPGAPQNYGYTF. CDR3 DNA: TGTGCCAGCAGTCCCGGGGCCCCGCAGAACTATGGCTACACCTTC.

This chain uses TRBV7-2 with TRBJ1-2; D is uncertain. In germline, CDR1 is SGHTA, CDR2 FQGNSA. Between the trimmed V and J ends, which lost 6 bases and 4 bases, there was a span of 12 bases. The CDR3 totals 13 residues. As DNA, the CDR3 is TGTGCCAGCAGGCCAGCAGCAGCCTATGGCTACACCTTC. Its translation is CASRPAAAYGYTF.